This TCR beta chain was obtained from a study of PD-1 blockade in classical Hodgkin lymphoma. Time point meaning: newly diagnosed, previously untreated cHL patient sample. The CDR3 consists of 16 residues. CDR1 SGHRS and CDR2 YFSETQ come from the germline V gene. Trimming removed 7 bases from V and 6 bases from J; junction bases left unmatched: 13. This clone was counted a single time. Assay used: immunoSEQ multiplex PCR; TCRdb lists only in-frame clones, some missing. The repertoire consists of about 25,000 clones, with 94% occurring once and the leading ten covering around 3.6%. The TCR originated in a human donor with classical Hodgkin lymphoma. The sequenced sample was peripheral blood mononuclear cells (PBMCs). This chain connects TRBV5-1 to TRBJ2-1, with 10 bases identical to TRBD2. CDR3 in amino acids: CASHRETSGPANEQFF. CDR3 bases: TGCGCCAGCCATAGAGAGACTAGCGGGCCTGCCAATGAGCAGTTCTTC.